This T cell receptor (beta chain) derives from a study of blood T cells in healthy people across ages. Study-wide findings and caveats: Researchers report that TCR beta diversity correlated strongly with naive T cell percentage.

Through a sample-barcoded 5' primer and a J-beta primer mix, a second PCR was run for roughly 6 to 11 cycles. TCRdb used MiXCR to reprocess the 5' RACE reads, holding one entry per CDR3 protein. The data contain about 650,000 distinct CDR3 sequences, about 32% of them singletons. This CDR3 comprises 16 residues. J gave up 3 bases and V 4 bases, and 10 bases lay outside the gene matches. Germline V gene data show CDR1 as KGHSH and CDR2 as LQKENI. Note on this clonotype: The target antigen is unknown.

The rearrangement uses TRBV18 and TRBJ2-5; 8 bases map to TRBD2. The sequenced material came from blood. The source of this sequence is a woman of 80 years or more in good health. The CDR3 DNA reads TGTGCCAGCTCACTATCCCCGGGACTAGTAAAAGAGACCCAGTACTTC. It codes for CASSLSPGLVKETQYF.